The rows below give T cell receptor beta chains drawn from one sample of a study of spatial heterogeneity in lung cancer. TCRdb analysed the 5' RACE reads with MiXCR anew, one entry per CDR3 protein. The sample lists around 27,000 distinct CDR3 sequences, around 6% occurring once. The sample here was PBMCs, taken at follow-up. All receptors come from a male donor with early-stage non-small cell lung cancer. Both conserved end residues are part of each CDR3. Fields, in order: V gene, clone size, J gene, D gene, CDR3 DNA, CDR3 protein. A D gene is named only where the DNA matches it firmly. The size field is filled for only some rows; it gives once, few, many or a size class.

v_call: TRBV9; clone_size: .; j_call: TRBJ2-1; d_call: .; cdr3_nt: TGTGCCAGCAGCGTGGACCAGAGCTCCTACAATGAGCAGTTCTTC; cdr3_aa: CASSVDQSSYNEQFF
v_call: TRBV24-1; clone_size: many; j_call: TRBJ2-4; d_call: .; cdr3_nt: TGTGCCACCACCGGGGAAAAAATAGCCAAAAACATTCAGTACTTC; cdr3_aa: CATTGEKIAKNIQYF
v_call: TRBV19; clone_size: many; j_call: TRBJ2-3; d_call: .; cdr3_nt: TGTGCCAGTAGTCCCCTAACTAGCACAGATACGCAGTATTTT; cdr3_aa: CASSPLTSTDTQYF
v_call: TRBV18; clone_size: many; j_call: TRBJ1-3; d_call: .; cdr3_nt: TGTGCCAGCTCACCCCCGATAAGGCCGCTTGGAAACACCATATATTTT; cdr3_aa: CASSPPIRPLGNTIYF
v_call: TRBV18; clone_size: .; j_call: TRBJ2-7; d_call: TRBD1; cdr3_nt: TGTGCCAGCTCACCACCTAGGACAGGGGCGGGCGAGCAGTACTTC; cdr3_aa: CASSPPRTGAGEQYF
v_call: TRBV30; clone_size: .; j_call: TRBJ2-3; d_call: TRBD2; cdr3_nt: TGTGCCTGGGGACTAGCGGGAGTAGGAACAGATACGCAGTATTTT; cdr3_aa: CAWGLAGVGTDTQYF
v_call: TRBV28; clone_size: .; j_call: TRBJ2-3; d_call: TRBD2; cdr3_nt: TGTGCCGGCACCGGGACTAGCGGGAGGATTAGCACAGATACGCAGTATTTT; cdr3_aa: CAGTGTSGRISTDTQYF
v_call: TRBV7-2; clone_size: few; j_call: TRBJ1-5; d_call: .; cdr3_nt: TGTGCCAGCAGCTATCGGGGGGATCGGCAGCCCCAGCATTTT; cdr3_aa: CASSYRGDRQPQHF
v_call: TRBV5-4; clone_size: .; j_call: TRBJ2-1; d_call: .; cdr3_nt: TGTGCCAGCAGCCCTGGACCTTCTTCCTACAATGAGCAGTTCTTC; cdr3_aa: CASSPGPSSYNEQFF
v_call: TRBV20-1; clone_size: many; j_call: TRBJ2-5; d_call: .; cdr3_nt: TGCAGTGCTAGATACGGGGGAGGAACACAAGAGACCCAGTACTTC; cdr3_aa: CSARYGGGTQETQYF
v_call: TRBV7-8; clone_size: .; j_call: TRBJ2-1; d_call: TRBD2; cdr3_nt: TGTGCCAGCAGCTTAGAGGCGGGGGTAATCTACAATGAGCAGTTCTTC; cdr3_aa: CASSLEAGVIYNEQFF
v_call: TRBV20-1; clone_size: many; j_call: TRBJ1-5; d_call: TRBD1; cdr3_nt: TGCAGTGCTAGTGACGATACGGACAGGGCAAGTAGTGATAGCAATCAGCCCCAGCATTTT; cdr3_aa: CSASDDTDRASSDSNQPQHF
v_call: TRBV4-1; clone_size: many; j_call: TRBJ2-2; d_call: .; cdr3_nt: TGCGCCAGCAGCCCAGGGGCTAGGCCCAACACCGGGGAGCTGTTTTTT; cdr3_aa: CASSPGARPNTGELFF
v_call: TRBV29-1; clone_size: many; j_call: TRBJ2-3; d_call: .; cdr3_nt: TGCAGCGGGGGGAAAGAAACAGATACGCAGTATTTT; cdr3_aa: CSGGKETDTQYF
v_call: TRBV19; clone_size: many; j_call: TRBJ2-7; d_call: .; cdr3_nt: TGTGCCAGTAGTATTATGGCGGAAAGCTCCTACGAGCAGTACTTC; cdr3_aa: CASSIMAESSYEQYF
v_call: TRBV7-9; clone_size: few; j_call: TRBJ1-2; d_call: TRBD1; cdr3_nt: TGTGCCAGCACCCCCGGGACAGACTATGGCTACACCTTC; cdr3_aa: CASTPGTDYGYTF
v_call: TRBV20-1; clone_size: .; j_call: TRBJ2-1; d_call: TRBD2; cdr3_nt: TGCAGTGCTAGGGTTTTCTCTAGCGGGAGGGAGAATGAGCAGTTCTTC; cdr3_aa: CSARVFSSGRENEQFF
v_call: TRBV12-3/TRBV12-4; clone_size: many; j_call: TRBJ1-5; d_call: .; cdr3_nt: TGTGCCAGCAGTTTTACACAGGATCAGCCCCAGCATTTT; cdr3_aa: CASSFTQDQPQHF
v_call: TRBV19; clone_size: few; j_call: TRBJ2-1; d_call: .; cdr3_nt: TGTGCCAGTAGTAGATCGGAGGGAGTTAACTATGAGCAGTTCTTC; cdr3_aa: CASSRSEGVNYEQFF
v_call: TRBV6-1; clone_size: many; j_call: TRBJ2-4; d_call: .; cdr3_nt: TGTGCCAGCAGCCAAGCCCCTATCATGGCCAAAAACATTCAGTACTTC; cdr3_aa: CASSQAPIMAKNIQYF
v_call: TRBV18; clone_size: .; j_call: TRBJ1-2; d_call: .; cdr3_nt: TGTGCCAGCTCAGAGCTTGACAGGTTCTATGGCTACACCTTC; cdr3_aa: CASSELDRFYGYTF
v_call: TRBV12-3/TRBV12-4; clone_size: .; j_call: TRBJ1-5; d_call: .; cdr3_nt: TGTGCCAGCAGTCTAAATACAGGGCCCCGCAATCAGCCCCAGCATTTT; cdr3_aa: CASSLNTGPRNQPQHF
v_call: TRBV20-1; clone_size: few; j_call: TRBJ2-7; d_call: TRBD2; cdr3_nt: TGCAGTGCTAGTCCTCTTCTAGCGGGGGGGACCTACGAGCAGTACTTC; cdr3_aa: CSASPLLAGGTYEQYF
v_call: TRBV10-3; clone_size: .; j_call: TRBJ1-3; d_call: TRBD1; cdr3_nt: TGTGCCACCGAGGACAGGGCCGACTCTGGAAACACCATATATTTT; cdr3_aa: CATEDRADSGNTIYF
v_call: TRBV27; clone_size: many; j_call: TRBJ2-1; d_call: .; cdr3_nt: TGTGCCAGCTGGCAAAGGGTGAATGAGCAGTTCTTC; cdr3_aa: CASWQRVNEQFF
v_call: TRBV20-1; clone_size: many; j_call: TRBJ1-2; d_call: .; cdr3_nt: TGCAGTGCGCCCCTGACTGGGGCTAGTTATGGCTACACCTTC; cdr3_aa: CSAPLTGASYGYTF
v_call: TRBV7-8; clone_size: many; j_call: TRBJ2-1; d_call: TRBD2; cdr3_nt: TGTGCCAGCAGCTTAGGGACTAGCTCCTACAATGAGCAGTCCTTC; cdr3_aa: CASSLGTSSYNEQSF
v_call: TRBV7-9; clone_size: many; j_call: TRBJ2-3; d_call: .; cdr3_nt: TGTGCCAGCACCCTCCCGGAGTGGCTTCCCGGCTGGGATACGCAGTATTTT; cdr3_aa: CASTLPEWLPGWDTQYF
v_call: TRBV20-1; clone_size: few; j_call: TRBJ2-4; d_call: .; cdr3_nt: TGCAGTGCTCAACAGTTATTAGGGAACATTCAGTACTTC; cdr3_aa: CSAQQLLGNIQYF
v_call: TRBV18; clone_size: many; j_call: TRBJ2-6; d_call: .; cdr3_nt: TGTGCCAGCTCATTTCGACAGGCCACCTCTGGGGCCAACGTCCTGACTTTC; cdr3_aa: CASSFRQATSGANVLTF
v_call: TRBV4-2; clone_size: few; j_call: TRBJ1-5; d_call: TRBD1; cdr3_nt: TGTGCCAGCAGACTAACAGGGGCGAGCAATCAGCCCCAGCATTTT; cdr3_aa: CASRLTGASNQPQHF
v_call: TRBV3-1; clone_size: .; j_call: TRBJ1-6; d_call: TRBD1; cdr3_nt: TGTGCCAGCAGCCCAATGGAACGGACAGGGAAAAATTCACCCCTCCACTTT; cdr3_aa: CASSPMERTGKNSPLHF
v_call: TRBV7-3; clone_size: few; j_call: TRBJ2-3; d_call: TRBD2; cdr3_nt: TGTGCCAGCGCTTCTAGCGGGGGGGCAGATACGCAGTATTTT; cdr3_aa: CASASSGGADTQYF
v_call: TRBV5-1; clone_size: .; j_call: TRBJ2-2; d_call: .; cdr3_nt: TGCGCCAGCAGCTTGTTGCCGGGGCTGAACACCGGGGAGCTGTTTTTT; cdr3_aa: CASSLLPGLNTGELFF
v_call: TRBV20-1; clone_size: many; j_call: TRBJ1-1; d_call: .; cdr3_nt: TGCAGTGCTATACCTTCCGTCAACACTGAAGCTTTCTTT; cdr3_aa: CSAIPSVNTEAFF
v_call: TRBV5-5; clone_size: many; j_call: TRBJ1-1; d_call: .; cdr3_nt: TGTGCCAGCCGCGGTCCTAGTCTGAACACTGAAGCTTTCTTT; cdr3_aa: CASRGPSLNTEAFF
v_call: TRBV20-1; clone_size: many; j_call: TRBJ2-5; d_call: TRBD2; cdr3_nt: TGCAGTGCCCAACCAGGGACTAGCGGGGCAGAGACCCAGTACTTC; cdr3_aa: CSAQPGTSGAETQYF
v_call: TRBV20-1; clone_size: .; j_call: TRBJ1-3; d_call: .; cdr3_nt: TGCAGTGCTAGGGCCCAAGGAAACACCATATATTTT; cdr3_aa: CSARAQGNTIYF
v_call: TRBV10-3; clone_size: many; j_call: TRBJ1-1; d_call: TRBD1; cdr3_nt: TGTGCCATCAGCGGGACAGGGAGGCTTGGGACTGAAGCTTTCTTT; cdr3_aa: CAISGTGRLGTEAFF
v_call: TRBV12-3/TRBV12-4; clone_size: .; j_call: TRBJ1-2; d_call: .; cdr3_nt: TGTGCCAGCAGCCTGGATTATGGCTACACCTTC; cdr3_aa: CASSLDYGYTF
v_call: TRBV19; clone_size: .; j_call: TRBJ2-6; d_call: TRBD1; cdr3_nt: TGTGCCAGTATAAGGGGACAGGGAATTGGGGGCTCTGGGGCCAACGTCCTGACTTTC; cdr3_aa: CASIRGQGIGGSGANVLTF
v_call: TRBV5-1; clone_size: many; j_call: TRBJ2-3; d_call: TRBD2; cdr3_nt: TGCGCCAGCAGCCCCTTAGCGGGAGGGCCCGATACGCAGTATTTT; cdr3_aa: CASSPLAGGPDTQYF
v_call: TRBV10-3; clone_size: few; j_call: TRBJ2-3; d_call: .; cdr3_nt: TGTGCCATCAGTTCTAAGTCGGGGGCCACAGATACGCAGTATTTT; cdr3_aa: CAISSKSGATDTQYF
v_call: TRBV5-1; clone_size: many; j_call: TRBJ2-5; d_call: .; cdr3_nt: TGCGCCAGCGGATACTCCGAAGAGACCCAGTACTTC; cdr3_aa: CASGYSEETQYF
v_call: TRBV11-2; clone_size: few; j_call: TRBJ1-5; d_call: .; cdr3_nt: TGTGCCAGCAGCTTAGATTCGGCAGGTCAAAATCAGCCCCAGCATTTT; cdr3_aa: CASSLDSAGQNQPQHF
v_call: TRBV3-1; clone_size: many; j_call: TRBJ1-2; d_call: .; cdr3_nt: TGTGCCAGCAGCCAATCTTACCGGACCTTCGTTACCTTC; cdr3_aa: CASSQSYRTFVTF
v_call: TRBV4-3; clone_size: .; j_call: TRBJ2-7; d_call: .; cdr3_nt: TGCGCCAGCAGCCAAGTTAGGGGGGGAGAAACCTACGAGCAGTACTTC; cdr3_aa: CASSQVRGGETYEQYF
v_call: TRBV7-9; clone_size: few; j_call: TRBJ2-3; d_call: TRBD2; cdr3_nt: TGTGCCAGCAGCCTGCCACGAGCGGGGGGCCGGGATACGCAGTATTTT; cdr3_aa: CASSLPRAGGRDTQYF
v_call: TRBV6-5; clone_size: .; j_call: TRBJ2-5; d_call: TRBD2; cdr3_nt: TGTGCCAGCAGTCCCGGGGGTAGCGGGAGAGTGGGAACAGAGACCCAGTACTTC; cdr3_aa: CASSPGGSGRVGTETQYF
v_call: TRBV25-1; clone_size: .; j_call: TRBJ1-1; d_call: .; cdr3_nt: TGTGCCAGCAGTGAATTTGGGATGACTGAAGCTTTCTTT; cdr3_aa: CASSEFGMTEAFF
v_call: TRBV12-3/TRBV12-4; clone_size: .; j_call: TRBJ1-1; d_call: .; cdr3_nt: TGTGCCAGCTGCTTCGGCACTGAAGCTTTCTTT; cdr3_aa: CASCFGTEAFF
v_call: TRBV10-3; clone_size: few; j_call: TRBJ1-2; d_call: TRBD1; cdr3_nt: TGTGCCATCAGTCAAAATCCGGGACAGGGCTCACTCCGAGACTATGGCTACACCTTC; cdr3_aa: CAISQNPGQGSLRDYGYTF